This T cell receptor (beta chain) was recorded in a study of cytomegalovirus exposure and HLA in healthy donors. Per the germline V gene, CDR1 is SGHAT and CDR2 is FQNNGV. This CDR3 region has 16 residues. Trimming removed 3 bases from V and 0 bases from J; junction bases left unmatched: 7. Use of 60 Vbeta and 13 Jbeta primers characterized the PCR. Profiled with immunoSEQ multiplex PCR; TCRdb holds only in-frame clones, not every one. The sample has around 90,000 clones; 55% to 65% are singletons. General study results and limits: The authors later found TCR association rates varying by HLA locus, with DRB1 most and HLA-C fewest.

This clone was picked up a small number of times. The antigen is not known. The receptor comes from a human donor in good health. The source material was PBMCs. The chain employs TRBV11-2 and TRBJ1-1, with 7 bases fitting TRBD1. CDR3 nucleotides: TGTGCCAGCAGCTTCCGGACAGGCCCAATGAACACTGAAGCTTTCTTT. Its protein product is CASSFRTGPMNTEAFF.